This T cell receptor beta chain was observed in a study of cytomegalovirus exposure and HLA in healthy donors. Study-wide results and caveats: HLA alleles were associated with around 17,000 TCR beta sequences in a later analysis at 0.05 false discovery rate.

The PCR made use of 60 Vbeta and 13 Jbeta primers. Assay used: immunoSEQ multiplex PCR; TCRdb lists only in-frame clones, some missing. The sample has 190,000 or so clones, approximately 80% seen once. The donors gave bone marrow, and they were healthy. Trimming took 5 bases from V and 6 from J, leaving 14 bases between them. The length of the CDR3 is 12 residues. In germline, CDR1 is GTSNPN, CDR2 SVGIG (reference sequence). As concerns this clone: Its specificity is not known.

The source material was PBMCs. The V call is TRBV30, the J call TRBJ2-7; maybe TRBD2 (7 bases). This clonotype was sampled from a boy aged 5 to 17 in good health and CMV-seronegative. The CDR3, as DNA: TGTGCCTGGTCCGGGGGAGGGGGCGAGCAGTACTTC. It encodes CAWSGGGGEQYF.